The 21 T cell receptor beta chains listed next were all sequenced from one sample in a study of OX40 agonist ivuxolimab in advanced cancers. Here immunoSEQ multiplex PCR was the method, and the copy in TCRdb shows in-frame clones only, minus some. The profile covers 34,000 or so clones, with 81% appearing a single time and about 18% taken by the ten largest. This specimen consisted of CD4+ or CD8+ T cells sorted from blood, obtained in a trial of the OX40 agonist ivuxolimab. The source of these receptors is an adult with an advanced solid tumor such as melanoma, head and neck, liver or kidney cancer.

The V gene is TRBV7-9, the J gene TRBJ2-5; the D call may be TRBD1 or TRBD2 (5 bases each). CDR1 and CDR2 from the germline V gene are SEHNR and FQNEAQ (reference sequence). The CDR3 length is 16 residues. The germline V and J ends were trimmed by 5 bases and 5 bases, with 21 bases remaining between them. The CDR3 spells CASSLYPTPRGETQYF. The CDR3 DNA follows: TGTGCCAGCAGCCTTTACCCGACCCCCCGGGGCGAGACCCAGTACTTC.

This clone appeared a single time. The J gene is TRBJ1-3, the V gene TRBV9, with D perhaps TRBD1 (5 bases). This CDR3 spans 14 amino acids. Germline lookup yields CDR1 SGDLS and CDR2 YYNGEE. Trimming took 7 bases from V and 3 from J, leaving 14 bases between them. The CDR3 nucleotides are TGTGCCAGCGGTAAACAGGATTATGGAAACACCATATATTTT. Translation gives CASGKQDYGNTIYF. Full variable domain (remainder filled in from reference TRBV9 and TRBJ1-3): DSGVTQTPKHLITATGQRVTLRCSPRSGDLSVYWYQQSLDQGLQFLIQYYNGEERAKGNILERFSAQQFPDLHSELNLSSLELGDSALYFCASGKQDYGNTIYFGEGSWLTVV.

The chain carries TRBV18 and TRBJ1-6; TRBD1 agrees at 10 bases. The CDR3 runs to 14 residues. The germline CDR1 and CDR2 sequences are KGHSH and LQKENI. The V segment lost 3 bases and the J segment 8 bases; nucleotides outside the gene matches: 1. CDR3 sequence reads: CASSPGQGDSPLHF. The CDR3 region has the DNA TGTGCCAGCTCACCTGGACAGGGGGATTCACCCCTCCACTTT.

V gene TRBV30 combines with J gene TRBJ2-3; 12 positions agree with TRBD2. Germline V CDR1 and CDR2: GTSNPN, SVGIG (reference sequence). The V segment lost 1 base and the J segment 2 bases; nucleotides outside the gene matches: 1. The CDR3 has 15 amino acids. The DNA of the CDR3 is TGTGCCTGGAGTGGACTAGCGGGGGTCACAGATACGCAGTATTTT. This gives the protein CAWSGLAGVTDTQYF. Full variable domain (missing parts from reference TRBV30 and TRBJ2-3): SQTIHQWPATLVQPVGSPLSLECTVEGTSNPNLYWYRQAAGRGLQLLFYSVGIGQISSEVPQNLSASRPQDRQFILSSKKLLLSDSGFYLCAWSGLAGVTDTQYFGPGTRLTVL.

The rearrangement joins TRBV5-6 to TRBJ1-6; no clear D gene. CDR1 is SGHDT and CDR2 is YYEEEE in the germline V gene. The CDR3 spans 14 residues. V was shortened by 0 bases and J by 6 bases, with 7 bases between the two germline ends. The CDR3 bases are TGTGCCAGCAGCTTGGGGTGGGGTAATTCACCCCTCCACTTT. This codes for CASSLGWGNSPLHF.

The chain recombines TRBV6-5 with TRBJ2-2, with D maybe TRBD2 (5 bases). V was cut by 2 bases and J by 6 bases, with 13 bases left in between. The CDR3 spans 15 residues. The germline V gene has CDR1 MNHEY and CDR2 SVGAGI. CDR3 coding DNA: TGTGCCAGCAGTTACCAGACTATTTTTTCCGGGGAGCTGTTTTTT. This gives the protein CASSYQTIFSGELFF.

For the CDR3, the DNA is TGTGCCAGCAGCGTAGGTCATGGCGGTCGCAATGAGCAGTTCTTC. Protein product: CASSVGHGGRNEQFF. The chain employs TRBV9 and TRBJ2-1; D is unclear. Germline values: CDR1 SGDLS, CDR2 YYNGEE. The V end was cut by 0 bases, the J end by 6 bases, with 13 bases between. CDR3 size: 15 residues.

A few counts support this clone. V usage is TRBV10-1 and J usage is TRBJ2-1; 8 bases fit TRBD1. The V gene's germline CDR1 is WNHNN and CDR2 SYGVQD (reference sequence). V lost 5 bases and J lost 6; bases outside the gene matches: 15. The CDR3 totals 17 residues. CDR3 nucleotide sequence: TGCGCCAGCAGTTCACTTCAGGGGGCGGGTGTTCGCAATGAGCAGTTCTTC. This sequence encodes CASSSLQGAGVRNEQFF.

This chain connects TRBV29-1 to TRBJ2-7; perhaps TRBD1 as D (6 bases). The CDR3 totals 14 residues. With 6 bases removed from V and 0 bases from J, the gap between germline ends came to 15 bases. Per the germline V gene, CDR1 is SQVTM and CDR2 is ANQGSEA. The CDR3 DNA reads TGCAGCGTGGGCCAACAGGGCAGCTCCTACGAGCAGTACTTC. Amino acids: CSVGQQGSSYEQYF.

CDR3 sequence reads: CASSFLAGGQTGELFF. In nucleotides, the CDR3 is TGTGCCAGCAGTTTTCTAGCGGGAGGGCAAACCGGGGAGCTGTTTTTT. The rearrangement links TRBV27 to TRBJ2-2, with 12 nucleotides matching TRBD2. Unmatched junction bases numbered 4, after V lost 3 bases and J lost 5 bases. The CDR3 sequence is 16 residues long. Germline CDR1 and CDR2: MNHEY and SMNVEV (reference sequence).

The chain employs TRBV15 and TRBJ1-2; D is uncertain. Trimming pared 0 bases from V and 0 bases from J, leaving 5 bases between. Germline CDR1 reads LNHNV; CDR2 reads YYDKDF (reference sequence). The CDR3 runs 14 residues. This chain's CDR3 is CATSRDGANYGYTF. The CDR3 DNA reads as TGTGCCACCAGCAGAGATGGGGCTAACTATGGCTACACCTTC. Full variable domain (missing parts from reference TRBV15 and TRBJ1-2): DAMVIQNPRYQVTQFGKPVTLSCSQTLNHNVMYWYQQKSSQAPKLLFHYYDKDFNNEADTPDNFQSRRPNTSFCFLDIRSPGLGDTAMYLCATSRDGANYGYTFGSGTRLTVV.

The chain employs TRBV7-3 and TRBJ2-1; D is perhaps TRBD2 (5 bases). The germline V and J ends were trimmed by 5 bases and 3 bases, with 17 bases remaining between them. The germline gives CDR1 SGHTA, CDR2 FQGTGA. The CDR3 length is 16 residues. CDR3 bases: TGTGCCAGCAGCGCCACCAGCGGTGCCGGCTACAATGAGCAGTTCTTC. Residues: CASSATSGAGYNEQFF.

This clone was seen only a few times. The rearrangement links TRBV4-1 to TRBJ1-6, with D maybe TRBD1 (5 bases). Germline loops: CDR1 MGHRA, CDR2 YSYEKL. Trimming stripped 0 bases from V and 9 bases from J, with 12 bases between. The CDR3 runs to 15 residues. CDR3 amino acids: CASSQERQGSSPLHF. The DNA of the CDR3 is TGCGCCAGCAGCCAAGAGAGGCAGGGAAGTTCACCCCTCCACTTT.

The genes are TRBV20-1 and TRBJ2-5; maybe TRBD2 (6 bases). Germline CDR1 is DFQATT and CDR2 is SNEGSKA (reference sequence). The CDR3 has 10 residues. V dropped 5 bases and J dropped 8 bases, with 9 bases sitting between them. Here the CDR3 DNA reads TGCAGTGCTGGAGGGGATACCCAGTACTTC. It translates to CSAGGDTQYF.

The chain couples TRBV5-8 to TRBJ1-1; no reliable D call. The V gene lost 4 bases and the J gene lost 7 bases, with 5 bases spanning the gap. The V gene's germline CDR1 is SGHTS and CDR2 YDEGEE. The CDR3 runs 10 residues. The CDR3 coding sequence is TGTGCCAGCAGCCACCTTGAAGCTTTCTTT. Its protein is CASSHLEAFF. Looking up the rest from reference TRBV5-8 and TRBJ1-1 gives the full variable domain: EAGVTQSPTHLIKTRGQQATLRCSPISGHTSVYWYQQALGLGLQFLLWYDEGEERNRGNFPPRFSGRQFPNYSSELNVNALELEDSALYLCASSHLEAFFGQGTRLTVV.

The rearrangement links TRBV25-1 to TRBJ1-4; 9 bases align to TRBD1. The CDR3 is 15 amino acids. With V trimmed by 4 bases and J by 7 bases, 7 bases remained unmatched. From germline, CDR1 is MGHDK and CDR2 SYGVNS. The chain's CDR3 is CASSVGGTGSEKLFF. In DNA, the CDR3 is TGTGCCAGCAGTGTAGGAGGGACAGGGAGTGAAAAACTGTTTTTT.

This sequence joins TRBV11-2 and TRBJ2-7; 8 bases align to TRBD2. Trimming removed 5 bases from V and 2 bases from J; junction bases left unmatched: 11. Germline V lookup: CDR1 SGHAT, CDR2 FQNNGV. This CDR3 is 16 amino acids long. CDR3 DNA sequence: TGTGCCAGCAGCAATCCACCGGGACTAGGCGCCTACGAGCAGTACTTC. Its translation is CASSNPPGLGAYEQYF.

This chain joins TRBV9 and TRBJ2-1, with D perhaps being TRBD1 or TRBD2 (5 bases each). Germline V gives CDR1 SGDLS, CDR2 YYNGEE. The CDR3 length is 15 residues. The V gene lost 0 bases and the J gene lost 1 base, with 8 bases spanning the gap. As DNA, the CDR3 is TGTGCCAGCAGCGTAGATGGGGGTTCCTACAATGAGCAGTTCTTC. This codes for CASSVDGGSYNEQFF.

The rearrangement links TRBV10-2 to TRBJ2-3; tentatively, D is TRBD2 (7 bases). CDR3 size: 16 residues. Germline V gives CDR1 WSHSY, CDR2 SAAADI. Deletions cut 3 bases from V and 5 bases from J, with 18 bases between. In DNA, the CDR3 is TGCGCCAGCAGTGACGGTCGGGGGGCGAAGGGAGATACGCAGTATTTT. Translating it yields CASSDGRGAKGDTQYF.

This clone was found once. V gene TRBV6-6 combines with J gene TRBJ1-5; maybe TRBD1 (5 bases). CDR1 and CDR2 from the germline V gene are MNHNY and SVGAGI (reference sequence). V was cut by 2 bases and J by 5 bases, with 10 bases left in between. The CDR3 has 14 amino acids. The chain's CDR3 is CASSYGQAHQPQHF. DNA for the CDR3: TGTGCCAGCAGTTACGGACAAGCTCATCAGCCCCAGCATTTT.

This chain links TRBV5-4 with TRBJ2-1, with 9 bases fitting TRBD2. The V segment lost 0 bases and the J segment 7 bases; nucleotides outside the gene matches: 5. This CDR3 is built from 15 residues. CDR1 SGHNT and CDR2 YYREEE come from the germline V gene (reference sequence). The CDR3 DNA is TGTGCCAGCAGCTTGGAATCTAGCGGGATTAATGAGCAGTTCTTC. Its protein product is CASSLESSGINEQFF.